This TCR beta chain was sequenced during a study of blood T cells in healthy people across ages. Study findings and constraints: Versus aged donors, long-lived donors had higher diversity and more naive CD4+ cells.

CDR3 length: 12 amino acids. V lost 6 bases, J lost 7 bases, and 13 bases lay in between. Germline V gene data show CDR1 as DFQATT and CDR2 as SNEGSKA (reference sequence). Primers used in a second PCR of roughly 6 to 12 cycles were a sample-barcoded 5' primer and a J-beta primer mix. Each of the cDNA molecules was tagged by a template-switch adaptor with 12 random nucleotides. Each CDR3 protein is one row after TCRdb ran MiXCR on the 5' RACE reads. The repertoire includes fewer than 800,000 distinct CDR3 sequences, under 25% of them detected once, and 3.6% sits in the top ten. This clonotype was picked up a small number of times. The antigen remains unidentified. Each donor supplied around 9.6 milliliters of peripheral blood. PBMCs numbering at least 6.5 million were isolated per sample.

This chain joins TRBV20-1 and TRBJ1-5, with D unresolved. The clonotype comes from a man aged 70-80 years in good health. Sequencing was performed on blood. CDR3 sequence reads: CSAKSFNQPQHF. In DNA form, the CDR3 reads TGCAGTGCAAAGAGCTTCAACCAGCCCCAGCATTTT.